A selection of T cell receptor beta chains follows, all from one sample in a study of blood T cell repertoires in COVID-19. The table came from immunoSEQ multiplex PCR; TCRdb's copy has only in-frame clones and leaves some out. Among about 160,000 clones listed, 85% were seen once. The sequenced sample was peripheral blood. Every receptor here comes from a man aged 35 to 55 with acute or convalescent COVID-19. The CDR3 runs from the conserved cysteine through the conserved F or W. D genes are given only for firm matches. Expanded clones are given a class, and other clones once, few, many or no size at all.

D	V	J	size	CDR3	DNA
NA	TRBV6-5	TRBJ1-6	NA	CASRSTGDGSPLHF	TGTGCCAGCAGAAGCACAGGTGATGGTTCACCCCTCCACTTT
TRBD1	TRBV2	TRBJ1-6	NA	CASTAGTGFSPLHF	TGTGCCAGCACCGCCGGGACAGGGTTCTCACCCCTCCACTTT
NA	TRBV13	TRBJ2-7	NA	CASSLEGHGPYF	TGTGCCAGCAGCTTAGAGGGGCACGGGCCGTACTTC
TRBD1	TRBV2	TRBJ2-1	once	CASKSGTGDYNEQFF	TGTGCCAGCAAGAGCGGGACAGGGGACTACAATGAGCAGTTCTTC
TRBD1	TRBV28	TRBJ2-7	NA	CASSFVRGTGGYEQYF	TGTGCCAGCAGTTTCGTGAGGGGGACAGGGGGCTACGAGCAGTACTTC
TRBD1	TRBV5-1	TRBJ1-1	NA	CASSLVGQGAPNTEAFF	TGCGCCAGCAGCTTGGTGGGACAGGGGGCCCCGAACACTGAAGCTTTCTTT
NA	TRBV21-1	TRBJ2-2	NA	CASSKDGDAEAGELFF	TGTGCCAGCAGCAAAGATGGGGATGCGGAGGCCGGGGAGCTGTTTTTT
TRBD1	TRBV6-5	TRBJ2-2	once	CASSKPGQGAGELFF	TGTGCCAGCAGTAAACCGGGACAGGGGGCCGGGGAGCTGTTTTTT
NA	TRBV30	TRBJ2-7	NA	CAWSGSGADYEQYF	TGTGCCTGGAGTGGTTCAGGGGCCGACTACGAGCAGTACTTC
TRBD2	TRBV30	TRBJ2-3	once	CAWSSSFAGGLTDTQYF	TGTGCCTGGAGTTCCTCCTTTGCGGGGGGGCTGACAGATACGCAGTATTTT
NA	TRBV21-1	TRBJ1-2	NA	CASSPGNYGYTF	TGTGCCAGCAGCCCAGGGAACTATGGCTACACCTTC
NA	TRBV13	TRBJ2-5	NA	CASSLRAPFGGLQETQYF	TGTGCCAGCAGCTTAAGGGCCCCCTTCGGCGGACTCCAAGAGACCCAGTACTTC
NA	TRBV4-3	TRBJ2-3	once	CASSQDLAGAEGDTQYF	TGCGCCAGCAGCCAAGATCTTGCGGGGGCCGAGGGAGATACGCAGTATTTT
TRBD1	TRBV9	TRBJ1-1	NA	CASSPFDRGAEAFF	TGTGCCAGCAGCCCATTTGACAGGGGGGCTGAAGCTTTCTTT
NA	TRBV14	TRBJ1-1	NA	CASSLRLTEAFF	TGTGCCAGCAGCCTAAGACTGACTGAAGCTTTCTTT